The rows below give T cell receptor beta chains drawn from one sample of a study of cytomegalovirus exposure and HLA in healthy donors. The assay was immunoSEQ multiplex PCR, and TCRdb's table has in-frame clones only and misses some. The profile shows around 190,000 clones, around 79% of them singletons. The source material was PBMCs. These receptors all come from a woman aged 45-65 years in good health and CMV-seronegative. The CDR3 runs from the conserved cysteine through the conserved F or W. The D gene is left open where the match is weak. Some rows mark clone size as missing; the rest say once, few, many or name a class of expanded clone.

d_gene: -; abundance: once; v_gene: TRBV7-2; j_gene: TRBJ1-1; CDR3aa: CASSFGLQGGTEAFF; CDR3nt: TGTGCCAGCAGCTTTGGTTTACAGGGTGGGACTGAAGCTTTCTTT
d_gene: -; abundance: -; v_gene: TRBV5-1; j_gene: TRBJ2-2; CDR3aa: CASSLDPRGTGELFF; CDR3nt: TGCGCCAGCAGCCTAGACCCGCGGGGAACCGGGGAGCTGTTTTTT
d_gene: -; abundance: -; v_gene: TRBV9; j_gene: TRBJ1-2; CDR3aa: CASSVGSGNYGYTF; CDR3nt: TGTGCCAGCAGCGTAGGTTCAGGAAACTATGGCTACACCTTC
d_gene: TRBD1; abundance: -; v_gene: TRBV2; j_gene: TRBJ2-2; CDR3aa: CASSGDRVHTGELFF; CDR3nt: TGTGCCAGCAGTGGGGACAGGGTCCACACCGGGGAGCTGTTTTTT
d_gene: -; abundance: once; v_gene: TRBV4-1; j_gene: TRBJ1-4; CDR3aa: CASSLRETQATNEKLFF; CDR3nt: TGCGCCAGCAGTTTGAGGGAGACACAAGCAACTAATGAAAAACTGTTTTTT
d_gene: -; abundance: -; v_gene: TRBV29-1; j_gene: TRBJ2-5; CDR3aa: CSVTSYVGGETQYF; CDR3nt: TGCAGCGTTACTAGTTACGTGGGGGGAGAGACCCAGTACTTC
d_gene: TRBD1; abundance: -; v_gene: TRBV7-2; j_gene: TRBJ2-7; CDR3aa: CASSSGQAPYEQYF; CDR3nt: TGTGCCAGCAGCTCCGGACAGGCCCCCTACGAGCAGTACTTC
d_gene: -; abundance: -; v_gene: TRBV5-6; j_gene: TRBJ1-2; CDR3aa: CASSFGRLHGYTF; CDR3nt: TGTGCCAGCAGCTTCGGGAGACTCCATGGCTACACCTTC
d_gene: TRBD1; abundance: -; v_gene: TRBV5-1; j_gene: TRBJ1-2; CDR3aa: CASSPDRVSDYGYTF; CDR3nt: TGCGCCAGCAGCCCCGACAGGGTTTCGGACTATGGCTACACCTTC
d_gene: TRBD1; abundance: -; v_gene: TRBV10-3; j_gene: TRBJ1-2; CDR3aa: CAIRKTGDILDNYGYTF; CDR3nt: TGTGCCATCAGGAAGACAGGGGACATTCTAGATAACTATGGCTACACCTTC
d_gene: TRBD1; abundance: few; v_gene: TRBV29-1; j_gene: TRBJ2-7; CDR3aa: CSVGPGTGKKLEQYF; CDR3nt: TGCAGCGTTGGACCCGGGACAGGGAAGAAACTCGAGCAGTACTTC
d_gene: TRBD1; abundance: -; v_gene: TRBV29-1; j_gene: TRBJ1-3; CDR3aa: CSVEAPGQVSGNTIYF; CDR3nt: TGCAGCGTTGAAGCGCCCGGACAGGTCTCTGGAAACACCATATATTTT
d_gene: -; abundance: -; v_gene: TRBV9; j_gene: TRBJ2-2; CDR3aa: CASSVVQTGELFF; CDR3nt: TGTGCCAGCAGCGTAGTCCAGACCGGGGAGCTGTTTTTT
d_gene: TRBD1; abundance: -; v_gene: TRBV6-1; j_gene: TRBJ1-1; CDR3aa: CASSGQGVLEAFF; CDR3nt: TGTGCCAGCAGTGGACAGGGCGTGCTTGAAGCTTTCTTT
d_gene: TRBD1; abundance: once; v_gene: TRBV7-6; j_gene: TRBJ2-2; CDR3aa: CASSIGQGAGGELFF; CDR3nt: TGTGCCAGCAGCATAGGACAGGGGGCAGGCGGGGAGCTGTTTTTT
d_gene: TRBD1; abundance: -; v_gene: TRBV5-1; j_gene: TRBJ2-7; CDR3aa: CASSLWTGLREQYF; CDR3nt: TGCGCCAGCAGCCTCTGGACAGGACTGAGGGAGCAGTACTTC
d_gene: TRBD1; abundance: -; v_gene: TRBV6-6; j_gene: TRBJ2-1; CDR3aa: CASSQTGGTGNEQFF; CDR3nt: TGTGCCAGCAGTCAGACAGGGGGGACGGGCAATGAGCAGTTCTTC
d_gene: TRBD2; abundance: once; v_gene: TRBV7-2; j_gene: TRBJ2-7; CDR3aa: CASSFVTSGDYEQYF; CDR3nt: TGTGCCAGCAGCTTTGTGACTAGCGGAGACTACGAGCAGTACTTC
d_gene: -; abundance: -; v_gene: TRBV29-1; j_gene: TRBJ2-1; CDR3aa: CSVAAGRVDEQFF; CDR3nt: TGCAGCGTTGCAGCGGGCCGCGTAGATGAGCAGTTCTTC
d_gene: TRBD1; abundance: -; v_gene: TRBV19; j_gene: TRBJ1-1; CDR3aa: CASSIGGTGAPNTEAFF; CDR3nt: TGTGCCAGTAGTATAGGCGGGACAGGGGCGCCGAACACTGAAGCTTTCTTT
d_gene: -; abundance: -; v_gene: TRBV5-1; j_gene: TRBJ1-4; CDR3aa: CASSSVGPGEKLFF; CDR3nt: TGCGCCAGCAGCTCGGTTGGGCCCGGTGAAAAACTGTTTTTT
d_gene: -; abundance: once; v_gene: TRBV2; j_gene: TRBJ1-4; CDR3aa: CASSPTGGREEKLFF; CDR3nt: TGTGCCAGCAGCCCCACGGGGGGGCGGGAGGAAAAACTGTTTTTT
d_gene: -; abundance: few; v_gene: TRBV28; j_gene: TRBJ1-1; CDR3aa: CASTQVTEAFF; CDR3nt: TGTGCCAGCACCCAGGTGACTGAAGCTTTCTTT
d_gene: -; abundance: few; v_gene: TRBV11-2; j_gene: TRBJ1-1; CDR3aa: CASSLVGGSTEAFF; CDR3nt: TGTGCCAGCAGCTTAGTAGGGGGAAGCACTGAAGCTTTCTTT
d_gene: TRBD1; abundance: -; v_gene: TRBV15; j_gene: TRBJ1-2; CDR3aa: CATSTGTYTGGYGYTF; CDR3nt: TGTGCCACCAGCACCGGGACCTATACAGGGGGCTATGGCTACACCTTC
d_gene: -; abundance: once; v_gene: TRBV19; j_gene: TRBJ1-5; CDR3aa: CASNLRGAFSNQPQHF; CDR3nt: TGTGCCAGTAACCTACGGGGGGCTTTTAGCAATCAGCCCCAGCATTTT
d_gene: TRBD1; abundance: -; v_gene: TRBV27; j_gene: TRBJ1-5; CDR3aa: CASSLDRGGNQPQHF; CDR3nt: TGTGCCAGCAGTTTAGACAGGGGAGGGAATCAGCCCCAGCATTTT
d_gene: TRBD1; abundance: once; v_gene: TRBV15; j_gene: TRBJ1-4; CDR3aa: CATSRDPGTGANEKLFF; CDR3nt: TGTGCCACCAGCAGAGACCCGGGTACAGGGGCTAATGAAAAACTGTTTTTT
d_gene: -; abundance: -; v_gene: TRBV19; j_gene: TRBJ1-2; CDR3aa: CASNRGSYGYTF; CDR3nt: TGTGCCAGTAACCGAGGCAGTTATGGCTACACCTTC
d_gene: -; abundance: -; v_gene: TRBV9; j_gene: TRBJ1-2; CDR3aa: CASSLLGQGLTLNYGYTF; CDR3nt: TGTGCCAGCAGCCTCCTTGGCCAGGGGTTGACACTTAACTATGGCTACACCTTC
d_gene: TRBD1; abundance: few; v_gene: TRBV30; j_gene: TRBJ2-2; CDR3aa: CAWSVRDSLTGELFF; CDR3nt: TGTGCCTGGAGTGTACGGGACAGCCTCACCGGGGAGCTGTTTTTT
d_gene: -; abundance: -; v_gene: TRBV5-8; j_gene: TRBJ1-5; CDR3aa: CASSPPGGLNRPQHF; CDR3nt: TGTGCCAGCAGCCCTCCCGGGGGGCTGAATCGGCCCCAGCATTTT